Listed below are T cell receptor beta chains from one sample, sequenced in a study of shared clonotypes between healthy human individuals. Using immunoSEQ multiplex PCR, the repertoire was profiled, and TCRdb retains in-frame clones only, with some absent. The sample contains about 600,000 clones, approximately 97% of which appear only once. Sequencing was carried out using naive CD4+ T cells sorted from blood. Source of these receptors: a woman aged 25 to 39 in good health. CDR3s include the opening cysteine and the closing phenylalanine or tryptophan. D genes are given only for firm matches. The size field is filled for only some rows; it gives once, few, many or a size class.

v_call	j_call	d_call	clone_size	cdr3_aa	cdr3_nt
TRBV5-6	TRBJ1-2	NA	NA	CASRTRREGNYGYTF	TGTGCCAGCAGAACTAGGCGGGAGGGTAACTATGGCTACACCTTC
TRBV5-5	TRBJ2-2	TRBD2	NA	CASFGLAGDRAGELFF	TGTGCCAGCTTCGGTCTAGCGGGAGACAGGGCCGGGGAGCTGTTTTTT
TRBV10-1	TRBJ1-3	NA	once	CASSEDTFSGNTIYF	TGCGCCAGCAGTGAAGACACCTTCTCTGGAAACACCATATATTTT
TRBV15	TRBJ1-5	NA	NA	CATSRAGQLHQPQHF	TGTGCCACCAGCAGAGCCGGACAGTTGCATCAGCCCCAGCATTTT
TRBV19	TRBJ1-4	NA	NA	CATRRRGEREKLFF	TGTGCTACTCGACGGAGGGGTGAGAGGGAAAAACTGTTTTTT
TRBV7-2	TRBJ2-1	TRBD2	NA	CASSLVRGSSYNEQFF	TGTGCCAGCAGCTTAGTTCGCGGGAGCTCCTACAATGAGCAGTTCTTC
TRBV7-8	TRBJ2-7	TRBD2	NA	CASSLAGLAYEQYF	TGTGCCAGCAGCTTAGCGGGACTAGCTTACGAGCAGTACTTC
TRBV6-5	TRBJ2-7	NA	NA	CASSSPGPTYEQYF	TGTGCCAGCAGTTCACCGGGACCGACCTACGAGCAGTACTTC
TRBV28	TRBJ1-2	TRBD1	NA	CASSLTGTGGRGYTF	TGTGCCAGCAGTCTTACCGGGACAGGGGGACGGGGCTACACCTTC
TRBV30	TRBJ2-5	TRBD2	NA	CALNRGVGETQYF	TGTGCCTTAAACCGGGGGGTAGGGGAGACCCAGTACTTC
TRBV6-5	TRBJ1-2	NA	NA	CASSYSGRDDGYTF	TGTGCCAGCAGTTACTCTGGGAGGGATGATGGCTACACCTTC
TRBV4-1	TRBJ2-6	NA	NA	CASSRGTSQDGANVLTF	TGCGCCAGCAGCCGAGGAACCTCTCAAGATGGGGCCAACGTCCTGACTTTC
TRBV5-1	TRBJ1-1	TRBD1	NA	CASSFMLQGTSNTEAFF	TGCGCCAGCAGCTTCATGCTACAGGGGACGTCGAACACTGAAGCTTTCTTT
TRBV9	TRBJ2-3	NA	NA	CASSAIGYTTTVGTDTQYF	TGTGCCAGCAGCGCTATAGGTTATACGACTACGGTGGGCACAGATACGCAGTATTTT
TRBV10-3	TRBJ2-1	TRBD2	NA	CAIGLAGGNNEQFF	TGTGCCATCGGTCTAGCGGGAGGGAACAATGAGCAGTTCTTC
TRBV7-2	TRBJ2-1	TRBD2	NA	CASSTRRLAGVYEQFF	TGTGCCAGCAGCACCCGAAGACTAGCGGGAGTCTATGAGCAGTTCTTC
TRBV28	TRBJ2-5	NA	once	CATQFPRADYQETQYF	TGTGCCACCCAGTTTCCCCGGGCGGACTACCAAGAGACCCAGTACTTC
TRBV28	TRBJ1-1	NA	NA	CASSPGRRTEAFF	TGTGCCAGCAGTCCGGGGCGACGGACTGAAGCTTTCTTT
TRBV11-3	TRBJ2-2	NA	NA	CASSLLANTGELFF	TGTGCCAGCTCGTTACTAGCGAACACCGGGGAGCTGTTTTTT
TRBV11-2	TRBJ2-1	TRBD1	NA	CASSLTGSNEQFF	TGTGCCAGCAGCCTGACAGGGTCCAATGAGCAGTTCTTC
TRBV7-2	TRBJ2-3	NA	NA	CASSLVGPPTDTQYF	TGTGCCAGCAGCTTAGTAGGACCGCCAACAGATACGCAGTATTTT
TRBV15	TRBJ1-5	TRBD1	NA	CATSRDRGGRGHHQPQHF	TGTGCCACCAGCAGAGATCGGGGAGGCAGGGGGCATCATCAGCCCCAGCATTTT
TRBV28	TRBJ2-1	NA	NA	CASSRTYNEQFF	TGTGCCAGCAGCCGGACTTACAATGAGCAGTTCTTC
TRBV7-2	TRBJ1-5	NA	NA	CASRGPPGVNQPQHF	TGTGCCAGCAGAGGCCCGCCCGGGGTTAATCAGCCCCAGCATTTT
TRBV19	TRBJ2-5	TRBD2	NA	CASSDGLAFQETQYF	TGTGCCAGTAGTGATGGACTAGCGTTTCAAGAGACCCAGTACTTC
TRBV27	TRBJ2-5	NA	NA	CASSLLGPVDEQYF	TGTGCCAGCAGTTTGCTGGGACCTGTTGATGAGCAGTACTTC
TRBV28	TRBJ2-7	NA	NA	CASLGVPYEQYF	TGTGCCAGCTTAGGGGTCCCCTACGAGCAGTACTTC
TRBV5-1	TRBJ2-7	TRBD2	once	CASSSSGGYEQYF	TGCGCCAGCAGCTCTAGCGGGGGATACGAGCAGTACTTC
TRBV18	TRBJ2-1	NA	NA	CASSPRSKPPNPNNEQFF	TGTGCCAGCTCACCAAGGTCTAAGCCGCCAAACCCAAACAATGAGCAGTTCTTC
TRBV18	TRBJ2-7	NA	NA	CASSPQRNHEQYF	TGTGCCAGCTCACCACAAAGAAACCACGAGCAGTACTTC
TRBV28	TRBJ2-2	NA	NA	CASSLPETLNTGELFF	TGTGCCAGCAGTCTCCCCGAAACACTAAACACCGGGGAGCTGTTTTTT
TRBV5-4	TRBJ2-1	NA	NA	CASSLEDGVPPKNNEQFF	TGTGCCAGCAGCTTGGAGGACGGAGTCCCACCGAAGAACAATGAGCAGTTCTTC
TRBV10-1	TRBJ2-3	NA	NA	CASSKLLGNTDTQYF	TGCGCCAGCAGCAAACTACTAGGGAACACAGATACGCAGTATTTT
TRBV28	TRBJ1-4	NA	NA	CATAGWGLLATNEKLFF	TGTGCCACAGCCGGTTGGGGGCTCCTTGCAACTAATGAAAAACTGTTTTTT
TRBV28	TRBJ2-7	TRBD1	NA	CASTQGPGQGFIDEQYF	TGTGCCAGCACTCAAGGACCGGGACAGGGATTTATTGACGAGCAGTACTTC
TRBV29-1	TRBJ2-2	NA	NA	CSAKDTGELFF	TGCAGCGCCAAAGACACCGGGGAGCTGTTTTTT
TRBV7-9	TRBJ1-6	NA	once	CASSSDRLLDNSPLHF	TGTGCCAGCAGCTCGGACAGACTCTTAGATAATTCACCCCTCCACTTT
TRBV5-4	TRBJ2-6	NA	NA	CATTRWGSLLSGANVLTF	TGTGCCACTACACGGTGGGGGTCCCTCCTCTCTGGGGCCAACGTCCTGACTTTC
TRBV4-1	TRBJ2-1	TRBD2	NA	CASSQDSSGRYEQFF	TGCGCCAGCAGCCAAGATTCCAGCGGGAGATATGAGCAGTTCTTC
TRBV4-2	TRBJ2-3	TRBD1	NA	CASSPLSGQRTDTQYF	TGTGCCAGCAGCCCCCTATCGGGACAGCGCACAGATACGCAGTATTTT
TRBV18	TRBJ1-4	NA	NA	CASSPAGATNEKLFF	TGTGCCAGCTCACCAGCCGGGGCAACTAATGAAAAACTGTTTTTT
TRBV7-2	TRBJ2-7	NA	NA	CASSPGQPYEQYF	TGTGCCAGCAGCCCAGGACAGCCCTACGAGCAGTACTTC
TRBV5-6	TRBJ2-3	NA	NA	CASSWTSATDTQYF	TGTGCCAGCAGCTGGACCTCAGCCACAGATACGCAGTATTTT
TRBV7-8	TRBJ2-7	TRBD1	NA	CASSLDRDSHSYEQYF	TGTGCCAGCAGCTTAGACCGGGACAGCCACTCCTACGAGCAGTACTTC
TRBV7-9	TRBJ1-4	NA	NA	CASSLGTFPEKLFF	TGTGCCAGCAGCTTAGGGACATTTCCGGAAAAACTGTTTTTT
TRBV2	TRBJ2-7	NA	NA	CASAAPSSYEQYF	TGTGCCAGCGCGGCGCCAAGCTCCTACGAGCAGTACTTC
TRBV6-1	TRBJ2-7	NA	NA	CASSERDPPYEQYF	TGTGCCAGCAGTGAACGGGACCCTCCCTACGAGCAGTACTTC
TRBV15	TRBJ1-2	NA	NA	CATSRVVGYGYTF	TGTGCCACCAGCAGAGTAGTGGGCTATGGCTACACCTTC
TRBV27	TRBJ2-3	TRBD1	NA	CASSLLRAGQGLSTDTQYF	TGTGCCAGCAGTTTATTAAGGGCGGGACAGGGGTTGAGCACAGATACGCAGTATTTT
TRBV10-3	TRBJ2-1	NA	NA	CAISALAMADEQFF	TGTGCCATCAGTGCGCTAGCGATGGCCGATGAGCAGTTCTTC
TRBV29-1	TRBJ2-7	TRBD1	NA	CSVDEQGGYEQYF	TGCAGCGTTGACGAACAGGGGGGCTACGAGCAGTACTTC
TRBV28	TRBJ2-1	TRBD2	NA	CASGTSGSHNEQFF	TGTGCCAGCGGGACTAGCGGGTCCCACAATGAGCAGTTCTTC
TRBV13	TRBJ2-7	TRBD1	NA	CASSIRDRGPYF	TGTGCCAGCAGCATCCGGGACAGGGGACCGTACTTC